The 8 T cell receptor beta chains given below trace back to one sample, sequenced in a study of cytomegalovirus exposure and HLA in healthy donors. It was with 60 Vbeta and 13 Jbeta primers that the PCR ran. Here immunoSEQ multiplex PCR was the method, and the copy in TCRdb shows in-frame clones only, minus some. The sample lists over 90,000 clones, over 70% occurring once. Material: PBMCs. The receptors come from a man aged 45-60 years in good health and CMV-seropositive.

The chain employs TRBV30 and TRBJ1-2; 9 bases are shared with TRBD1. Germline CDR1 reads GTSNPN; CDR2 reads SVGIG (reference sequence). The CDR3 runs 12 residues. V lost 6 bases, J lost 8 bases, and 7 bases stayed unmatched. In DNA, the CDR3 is TGTGCCTGTAACCGGGACAGGGAGGGCTACACCTTC. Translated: CACNRDREGYTF.

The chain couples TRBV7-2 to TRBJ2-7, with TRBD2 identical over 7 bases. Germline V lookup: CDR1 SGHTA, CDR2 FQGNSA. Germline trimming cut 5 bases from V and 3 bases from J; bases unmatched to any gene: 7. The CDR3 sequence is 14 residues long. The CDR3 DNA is TGTGCCAGCAGCCCGAGCGGGGTGGGCTACGAGCAGTACTTC. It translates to CASSPSGVGYEQYF.

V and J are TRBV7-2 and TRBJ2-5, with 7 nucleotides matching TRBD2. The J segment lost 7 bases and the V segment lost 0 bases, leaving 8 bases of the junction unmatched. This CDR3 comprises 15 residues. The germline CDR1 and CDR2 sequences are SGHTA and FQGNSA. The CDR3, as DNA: TGTGCCAGCAGCTTAGCGATAGGGAGGGTCGGGACCCAGTACTTC. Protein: CASSLAIGRVGTQYF.

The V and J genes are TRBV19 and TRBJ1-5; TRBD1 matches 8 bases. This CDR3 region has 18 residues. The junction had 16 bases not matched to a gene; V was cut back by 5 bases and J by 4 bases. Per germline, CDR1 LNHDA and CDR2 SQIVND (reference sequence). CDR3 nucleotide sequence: TGTGCCAGTAGTTCAGGGACAGGAAGAAAGCGATCGAATCAGCCCCAGCATTTT. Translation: CASSSGTGRKRSNQPQHF.

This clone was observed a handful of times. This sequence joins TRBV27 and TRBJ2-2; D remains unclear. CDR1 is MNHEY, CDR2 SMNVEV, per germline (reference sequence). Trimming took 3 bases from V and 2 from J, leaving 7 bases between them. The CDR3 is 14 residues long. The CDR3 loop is CASSFTVNTGELFF. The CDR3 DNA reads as TGTGCCAGCAGTTTCACAGTTAACACCGGGGAGCTGTTTTTT.

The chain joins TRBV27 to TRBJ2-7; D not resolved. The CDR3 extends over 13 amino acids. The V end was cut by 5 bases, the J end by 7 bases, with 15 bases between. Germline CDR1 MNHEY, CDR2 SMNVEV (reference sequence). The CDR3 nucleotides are TGTGCCAGCAGTCATGGGCCTCCTGGGGAGCAGTACTTC. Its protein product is CASSHGPPGEQYF.

The CDR3 region is CASSYYKTSGSDEQFF. For the CDR3, the DNA is TGTGCCAGCAGTTACTACAAGACTAGCGGGAGCGATGAGCAGTTCTTC. The rearrangement uses TRBV6-6 and TRBJ2-1; 12 nucleotides line up with TRBD2. J lost 8 bases, V lost 1 base, and 6 bases had no gene match. The CDR3 is 16 residues long. CDR1 and CDR2 (germline): MNHNY, SVGAGI (reference sequence).

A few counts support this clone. CDR3 DNA sequence: TGTGCCTCTAAGTCTAGCCCGGGGTCTGAAGCTTTCTTT. Its protein product is CASKSSPGSEAFF. V and J are TRBV7-9 and TRBJ1-1; no clear D gene. This CDR3 is 13 amino acids long. Germline values: CDR1 SEHNR, CDR2 FQNEAQ (reference sequence). The V and J ends lost 11 bases and 6 bases respectively, with 19 bases between them. Full variable domain (missing parts from reference TRBV7-9 and TRBJ1-1): DTGVSQNPRHKITKRGQNVTFRCDPISEHNRLYWYRQTLGQGPEFLTYFQNEAQLEKSRLLSDRFSAERPKGSFSTLEIQRTEQGDSAMYLCASKSSPGSEAFFGQGTRLTVV.